Listed below are T cell receptor beta chains from one sample, sequenced in a study of blood T cell repertoires in COVID-19. The protocol was immunoSEQ multiplex PCR, while the TCRdb copy is restricted to in-frame clones and leaves out a portion. The sample has 40,000 or so clones; almost 90% are singletons. Sequenced material: peripheral blood. The receptors here all came from a man aged 50 to 59 with active COVID-19. Both conserved end residues are part of each CDR3. A D gene is named only where the DNA matches it firmly.

length	V	J	D	DNA	CDR3
16	TRBV5-1	TRBJ2-3	NA	TGCGCCAGCAGCTTGGGTCACTCTTCTAGCACAGATACGCAGTATTTT	CASSLGHSSSTDTQYF